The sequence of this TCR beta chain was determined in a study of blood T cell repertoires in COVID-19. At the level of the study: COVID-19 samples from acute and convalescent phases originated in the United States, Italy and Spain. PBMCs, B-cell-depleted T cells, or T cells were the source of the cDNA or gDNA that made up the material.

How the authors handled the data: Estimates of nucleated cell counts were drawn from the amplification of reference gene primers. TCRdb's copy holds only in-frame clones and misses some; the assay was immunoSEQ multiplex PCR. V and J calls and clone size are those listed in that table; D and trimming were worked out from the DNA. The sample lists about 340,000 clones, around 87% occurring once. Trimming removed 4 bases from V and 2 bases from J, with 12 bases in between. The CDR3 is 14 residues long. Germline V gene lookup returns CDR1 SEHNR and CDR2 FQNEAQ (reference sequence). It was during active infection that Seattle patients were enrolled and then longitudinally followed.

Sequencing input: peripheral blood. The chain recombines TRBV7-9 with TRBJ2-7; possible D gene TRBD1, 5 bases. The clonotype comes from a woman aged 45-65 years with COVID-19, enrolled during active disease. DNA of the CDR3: TGTGCCAGCAGCTGGGGCCGGGTACCCTACGAGCAGTACTTC. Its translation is CASSWGRVPYEQYF. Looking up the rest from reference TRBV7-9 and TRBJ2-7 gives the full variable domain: DTGVSQNPRHKITKRGQNVTFRCDPISEHNRLYWYRQTLGQGPEFLTYFQNEAQLEKSRLLSDRFSAERPKGSFSTLEIQRTEQGDSAMYLCASSWGRVPYEQYFGPGTRLTVT.